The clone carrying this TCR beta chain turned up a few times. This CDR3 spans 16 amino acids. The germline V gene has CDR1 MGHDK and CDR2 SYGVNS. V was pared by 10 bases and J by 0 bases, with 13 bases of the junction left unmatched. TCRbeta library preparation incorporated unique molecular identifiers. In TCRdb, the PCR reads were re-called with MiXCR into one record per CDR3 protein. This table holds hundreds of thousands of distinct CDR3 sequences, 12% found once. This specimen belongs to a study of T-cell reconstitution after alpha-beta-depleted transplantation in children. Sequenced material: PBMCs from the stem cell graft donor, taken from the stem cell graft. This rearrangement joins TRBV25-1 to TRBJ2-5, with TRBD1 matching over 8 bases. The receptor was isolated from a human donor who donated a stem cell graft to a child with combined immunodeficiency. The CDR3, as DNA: TGTGCCACATTCCCCTCCGGGACAGGCTACCAAGAGACCCAGTACTTC. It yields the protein CATFPSGTGYQETQYF.